This T cell receptor (beta chain) appears in the sequencing data of a study of shared clonotypes between healthy human individuals. Study donors comprised healthy, HIV-negative adults devoid of recent acute infection or vaccination. The data were produced by immunoSEQ multiplex PCR, yet TCRdb's version contains in-frame clones alone and is incomplete. This table has approximately 2.4 million clones, 90% to 97% appearing once. Whole-study findings and limits: Non-shared clonotypes had lower generation probabilities than clonotypes shared by all four sorted-subset donors. Memory subsets generally showed smaller estimated richness than naive subsets did.

Points on this clone: Its antigen is unidentified.

This sequence was found in a man younger than 35 in good health. The sample was naive CD4+ T cells sorted from blood. Specified subset: CD45RA+ positively selected.

The CDR3 reads CASSSWRSDYNEQFF. CDR3 coding DNA: TGTGCCAGCAGCTCCTGGCGGAGCGATTACAATGAGCAGTTCTTC. This chain links TRBV28 with TRBJ2-1, with no clear D. Germline values: CDR1 MDHEN, CDR2 SYDVKM. Trimming took 6 bases from V and 4 from J, leaving 16 bases between them. The CDR3 consists of 15 residues.